The 20 T cell receptor beta chains reported below all come from one sample, sequenced in a study of CD8 T cells in Susac syndrome. RNA, at about 0.45 to 1 ug, was reverse transcribed with random hexamers. TCRdb redid the calling of the immunoSEQ multiplex PCR reads with MiXCR, one entry per CDR3 protein. The sample holds about 210,000 distinct CDR3 sequences, 95% seen once. Sequencing was carried out using CD4+ T cells from PBMCs. Every receptor here comes from a human donor with multiple sclerosis.

The chain recombines TRBV20-1 with TRBJ1-6; D might be TRBD1 (6 bases). The CDR3 sequence is 16 residues long. The V gene lost 0 bases and the J gene lost 5 bases, with 14 bases spanning the gap. Germline V gene lookup returns CDR1 DFQATT and CDR2 SNEGSKA (reference sequence). CDR3 in amino acids: CSARDWGQGHNSPLHF. The CDR3 DNA follows: TGCAGTGCTAGAGATTGGGGCCAGGGGCATAATTCACCCCTCCACTTT.

This chain links TRBV19 with TRBJ2-1; a possible D gene is TRBD1 (6 bases). There are 12 residues in the CDR3. V lost 8 bases and J 4 bases, leaving 9 bases between the germline ends. Germline loops: CDR1 LNHDA, CDR2 SQIVND (reference sequence). CDR3 sequence: CASGRGYNEQFF. The CDR3 nucleotides are TGTGCCAGTGGCAGGGGTTACAATGAGCAGTTCTTC. Full variable domain (rest looked up from reference TRBV19 and TRBJ2-1): DGGITQSPKYLFRKEGQNVTLSCEQNLNHDAMYWYRQDPGQGLRLIYYSQIVNDFQKGDIAEGYSVSREKKESFPLTVTSAQKNPTAFYLCASGRGYNEQFFGPGTRLTVL.

The CDR3 is CSVDSPTGGDRYGYTF. CDR3 bases: TGCAGCGTTGATTCCCCGACAGGGGGCGATCGCTATGGCTACACCTTC. The chain uses TRBV29-1 and TRBJ1-2, with 10 bases aligning to TRBD1. Germline values: CDR1 SQVTM, CDR2 ANQGSEA. V shed 3 bases, J shed 4 bases, and the junction held 11 bases outside the gene matches. The CDR3 totals 16 residues.

The V call is TRBV14, the J call TRBJ1-1; no clear D gene. Deletions cut 5 bases from V and 1 base from J, with 8 bases between. Germline V gives CDR1 SGHDN, CDR2 FVKESK. The CDR3 runs 13 residues. The CDR3 spells CASSIRKNTEAFF. CDR3 DNA: TGTGCCAGCAGCATCCGAAAGAACACTGAAGCTTTCTTT. The complete variable domain, with remaining parts taken from reference TRBV14 and TRBJ1-1, reads EAGVTQFPSHSVIEKGQTVTLRCDPISGHDNLYWYRRVMGKEIKFLLHFVKESKQDESGMPNNRFLAERTGGTYSTLKVQPAELEDSGVYFCASSIRKNTEAFFGQGTRLTVV.

The V and J genes are TRBV7-2 and TRBJ2-1; D gene uncertain. V dropped 7 bases and J dropped 1 base, with 14 bases sitting between them. The germline V gene encodes CDR1 SGHTA and CDR2 FQGNSA. The CDR3 runs to 15 residues. The CDR3 DNA is TGTGCCAGCACTCTATCGTCTGGATCCTACAATGAGCAGTTCTTC. Protein product: CASTLSSGSYNEQFF.

This clonotype was seen just once. The chain is built from TRBV7-9 and TRBJ1-2; D call uncertain. With 5 bases removed from V and 8 bases from J, the gap between germline ends came to 12 bases. The germline CDR1 and CDR2 sequences are SEHNR and FQNEAQ (reference sequence). The CDR3 is 12 amino acids. The CDR3 DNA is TGTGCCAGCAGCCCCGGGCCGAGCGGCTACACCTTC. Protein: CASSPGPSGYTF.

The rearrangement uses TRBV29-1 and TRBJ1-2, with TRBD1 as a possible D gene (5 bases). The germline V gene encodes CDR1 SQVTM and CDR2 ANQGSEA. This CDR3 spans 10 amino acids. Deletions cut 7 bases from V and 11 bases from J, with 14 bases between. CDR3 loop: CSAGHSQYTF. Written as DNA, the CDR3 is TGCAGCGCCGGACACTCCCAGTACACCTTC.

This rearrangement joins TRBV2 to TRBJ2-7; perhaps TRBD1 as D (5 bases). Germline CDR1 reads SNHLY; CDR2 reads FYNNEI. Trimming shortened V by 8 bases and J by 0 bases, and 14 bases separated the two germline ends. The CDR3 length is 14 residues. CDR3 protein: CASRRQGLSYEQYF. The CDR3 bases are TGTGCCAGCCGAAGGCAGGGCCTCTCCTACGAGCAGTACTTC.

This clonotype has just one count. This sequence joins TRBV19 and TRBJ1-2, with a possible D match to TRBD1 (5 bases). Trimming took 6 bases from V and 7 from J, leaving 12 bases between them. CDR1 is LNHDA, CDR2 SQIVND, per germline (reference sequence). CDR3 length: 12 residues. CDR3 sequence (DNA): TGTGCCAGTAGGCAGGGCTCCCTTGGCTACACCTTC. This encodes CASRQGSLGYTF.

The V gene is TRBV13, the J gene TRBJ1-2; possible D gene TRBD1, 5 bases. With 5 bases removed from V and 5 bases from J, the gap between germline ends came to 18 bases. This CDR3 contains 15 residues. Per the germline V gene, CDR1 is PRHDT and CDR2 is FYEKMQ (reference sequence). The CDR3 DNA sequence: TGTGCCAGCAGCCCCGCCGGGACGGGCCGTTATGGCTACACCTTC. It is translated as CASSPAGTGRYGYTF.

CDR3 region: CASRKVQETQYF. CDR3 in DNA: TGTGCCAGCAGGAAGGTGCAAGAGACCCAGTACTTC. The chain joins TRBV12-3 or TRBV12-4 to TRBJ2-5; D call uncertain. The CDR3 has 12 residues. Deletions cut 6 bases from V and 2 bases from J, with 7 bases between.

This clonotype was observed a single time. In nucleotides, the CDR3 is TGCAGCGTTGGGACAAGGGGAAATCAGCCCCAGCATTTT. Protein sequence: CSVGTRGNQPQHF. The chain carries TRBV29-1 and TRBJ1-5; possibly TRBD1 for D (5 bases). The CDR3 runs to 13 residues. Trimming took 4 bases from V and 4 from J, leaving 11 bases between them. Germline V CDR1 and CDR2: SQVTM, ANQGSEA.

This chain uses TRBV28 with TRBJ2-7, with D possibly being TRBD1 (7 bases). V dropped 5 bases and J dropped 6 bases, with 11 bases sitting between them. Germline V CDR1 and CDR2: MDHEN, SYDVKM. CDR3 length: 12 amino acids. CDR3 sequence: CASSIQGGEQYF. As DNA, the CDR3 is TGTGCCAGCAGTATTCAGGGGGGCGAGCAGTACTTC.

The chain's CDR3 is CASSTPSGTSGLRLSDTQYF. Here the CDR3 DNA reads TGTGCCAGCAGCACCCCCTCCGGGACTAGCGGACTGAGGTTATCAGATACGCAGTATTTT. The chain uses TRBV11-1 and TRBJ2-3, with 11 bases aligning to TRBD2. J was trimmed by 4 bases and V by 5 bases; bases with no gene match: 20. CDR3 length: 20 residues. Germline CDR1 reads SGHAT; CDR2 reads FQDESV (reference sequence).

This clonotype was detected only once. The chain is built from TRBV27 and TRBJ2-7, with TRBD2 identical over 15 bases. The CDR3 totals 17 residues. Germline CDR1 is MNHEY and CDR2 is SMNVEV (reference sequence). After removal of 4 bases from V and 5 bases from J, the junction contained 9 bases not matched to a gene. The CDR3 here is CASSSRTSGRGIDEQYF. The DNA for the CDR3 is TGTGCCAGCAGTTCCCGGACTAGCGGGAGGGGGATAGACGAGCAGTACTTC.

The chain links TRBV28 to TRBJ2-3; D gene uncertain. V was clipped by 1 base and J by 5 bases, with 10 bases between them. Per germline, CDR1 MDHEN and CDR2 SYDVKM. The CDR3 length is 14 residues. CDR3 sequence (DNA): TGTGCCAGCAGTTTATCGTCCCCCCGAGATACGCAGTATTTT. It yields the protein CASSLSSPRDTQYF.

The rearrangement links TRBV20-1 to TRBJ2-4; the match to TRBD1 covers 7 bases. Germline trimming cut 8 bases from V and 4 bases from J; bases unmatched to any gene: 5. The CDR3 runs 12 residues. Germline CDR1 and CDR2: DFQATT and SNEGSKA (reference sequence). The CDR3 nucleotides are TGCAGTATGGGACAGCGAAAAAACATTCAGTACTTC. Its protein is CSMGQRKNIQYF.

The chain uses TRBV3-1 and TRBJ2-7; D perhaps matches TRBD1 (5 bases). Trimming pared 4 bases from V and 0 bases from J, leaving 10 bases between. There are 14 residues in the CDR3. CDR1 is LGHDT and CDR2 is YNNKEL in the germline V gene (reference sequence). CDR3 sequence reads: CASSLRTGSYEQYF. CDR3 DNA sequence: TGTGCCAGCAGCCTCCGAACAGGCTCCTACGAGCAGTACTTC.

The genes are TRBV6-5 and TRBJ2-7; D is possibly TRBD2 (6 bases). The V gene's germline CDR1 is MNHEY and CDR2 SVGAGI. CDR3 length: 19 residues. Deletions cut 0 bases from V and 1 base from J, with 22 bases between. This chain's CDR3 is CASSYSISGPGGESYEQYF. The CDR3 DNA reads TGTGCCAGCAGTTACTCGATCTCGGGCCCGGGCGGGGAGTCCTACGAGCAGTACTTC.

The J gene is TRBJ2-1, the V gene TRBV7-2; TRBD1 agrees at 7 bases. The CDR3 loop spans 16 amino acids. Per germline, CDR1 SGHTA and CDR2 FQGNSA. J lost 3 bases, V lost 7 bases, and 12 bases had no gene match. The CDR3 sequence is CASNPLGDSVYNEQFF. In nucleotides, the CDR3 is TGTGCCAGCAATCCCCTTGGGGACAGTGTCTACAATGAGCAGTTCTTC.